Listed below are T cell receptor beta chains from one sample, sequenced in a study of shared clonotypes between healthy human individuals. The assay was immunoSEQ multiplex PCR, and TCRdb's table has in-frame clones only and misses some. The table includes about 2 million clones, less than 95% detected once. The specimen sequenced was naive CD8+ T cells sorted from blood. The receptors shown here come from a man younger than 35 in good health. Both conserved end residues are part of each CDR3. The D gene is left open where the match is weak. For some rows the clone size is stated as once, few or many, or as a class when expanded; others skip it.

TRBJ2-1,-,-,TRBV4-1,TGCGCCAGCAGCCAATTTGGGAATGAGCAGTTCTTC,CASSQFGNEQFF
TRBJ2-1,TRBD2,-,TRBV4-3,TGCGCCAGCAGCCTGAGCGGGGGCTCCTACAATGAGCAGTTCTTC,CASSLSGGSYNEQFF
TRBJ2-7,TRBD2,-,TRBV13,TGTGCCAGCAGCTTAGAGGCTAGCGGGGCTCTCTACGAGCAGTACTTC,CASSLEASGALYEQYF
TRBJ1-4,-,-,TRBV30,TGTGCCTGGAGTGTACGGAACCTCTTAAATGAAAAACTGTTTTTT,CAWSVRNLLNEKLFF
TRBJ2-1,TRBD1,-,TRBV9,TGTGCCAGCAGCCCCGTCGGGGACAGGGGAGAAGATGAGCAGTTCTTC,CASSPVGDRGEDEQFF
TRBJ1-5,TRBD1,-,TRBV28,TGTGCCAGCTCGGTAGCAGGGGGGCTTCAGCCCCAGCATTTT,CASSVAGGLQPQHF
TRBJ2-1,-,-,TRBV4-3,TGCGCCAGCAGCCAAGATCGTGAGGGGCTGTACAATGAGCAGTTCTTC,CASSQDREGLYNEQFF
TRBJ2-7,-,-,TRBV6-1,TGTGCCAGCAGTGAGCAGGTGGCAGGGTTCTACGAGCAGTACTTC,CASSEQVAGFYEQYF
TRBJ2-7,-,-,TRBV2,TGTGCCAGCAGTGAAGCCTCCTCCCCGCAGGACGAGCAGTACTTC,CASSEASSPQDEQYF
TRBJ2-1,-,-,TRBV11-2,TGTGCCAGCAGACAGGGCCGAACGGACAATGAGCAGTTCTTC,CASRQGRTDNEQFF
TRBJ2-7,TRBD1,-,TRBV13,TGTGCCAGCAGCCAACGGGACAGGGGTCAACTCTACGAGCAGTACTTC,CASSQRDRGQLYEQYF
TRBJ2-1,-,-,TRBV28,TGTGCCAGCAGCTCGGAGGGGCTAATCTCCTACAATGAGCAGTTCTTC,CASSSEGLISYNEQFF
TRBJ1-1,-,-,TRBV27,TGTGCCAGCAGTTTCGCCCCGGGAGGGACTGAAGCTTTCTTT,CASSFAPGGTEAFF
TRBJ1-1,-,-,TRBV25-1,TGTGCCAGTGCCCAGGGCGTGAGCACTGAAGCTTTCTTT,CASAQGVSTEAFF
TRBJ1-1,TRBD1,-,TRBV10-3,TGTGCCATCAGTGACGAGGGGGCAACACCTGAAGCTTTCTTT,CAISDEGATPEAFF
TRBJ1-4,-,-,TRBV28,TGTGCCAGCAGACCGACAGCAACTAATGAAAAACTGTTTTTT,CASRPTATNEKLFF
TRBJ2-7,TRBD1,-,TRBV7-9,TGTGCCAGCAGCTTCCCGGGACAGGGGGCTAGTGAGCAGTACTTC,CASSFPGQGASEQYF
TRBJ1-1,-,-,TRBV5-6,TGTGCCAGCAGCTCGTCTCGACTTTTACTTATGAACACTGAAGCTTTCTTT,CASSSSRLLLMNTEAFF
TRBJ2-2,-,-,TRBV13,TGTGCCAGCAGCCAAGGGGTCGGGGAGCTGTTTTTT,CASSQGVGELFF
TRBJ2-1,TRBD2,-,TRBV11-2,TGTGCCAGCAGCTTAGCGGGGGGGCATAATGAGCAGTTCTTC,CASSLAGGHNEQFF
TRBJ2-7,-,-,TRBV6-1,TGTGCCAGCAGTGCCACTCCCTCCTACGAGCAGTACTTC,CASSATPSYEQYF
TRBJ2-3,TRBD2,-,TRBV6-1,TGTGCCAGCAGTGAAATTGGCGGGGGGGAGACAGATACGCAGTATTTT,CASSEIGGGETDTQYF
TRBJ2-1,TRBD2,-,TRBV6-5,TGTGCCAGCCGATCGGGGGGGCATCCTTACAATGAGCAGTTCTTC,CASRSGGHPYNEQFF
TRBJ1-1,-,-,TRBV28,TGTGCCACAGGGGAGGGTCGGGGCACTGAAGCTTTCTTT,CATGEGRGTEAFF
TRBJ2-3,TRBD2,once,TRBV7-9,TGTGCCAGCAGCGAAAGACTAGCGGGGGCTGAAGATACGCAGTATTTT,CASSERLAGAEDTQYF
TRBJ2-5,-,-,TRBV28,TGTGCCAGCAGTTCTGGGTACCAAGAGACCCAGTACTTC,CASSSGYQETQYF
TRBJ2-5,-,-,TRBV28,TGTGCCAGCAGTTTAGTACAGAATCAAGAGACCCAGTACTTC,CASSLVQNQETQYF
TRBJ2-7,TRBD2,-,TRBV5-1,TGCGCCAGCAGCTTGTACCCTAGCGGGGGAACACTACGCTACGAGCAGTACTTC,CASSLYPSGGTLRYEQYF
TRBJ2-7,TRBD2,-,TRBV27,TGTGCCAGTGGACTAGCGGGCCCTTACGAGCAGTACTTC,CASGLAGPYEQYF
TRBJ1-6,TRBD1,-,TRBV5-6,TGTGCCAGCAGAGTACAGGGGAGTGCTTCACCCCTCCACTTT,CASRVQGSASPLHF
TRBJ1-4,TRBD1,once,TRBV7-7,TGTGCTATAGGGACAGGGTTCAACGAAAAACTGTTTTTT,CAIGTGFNEKLFF
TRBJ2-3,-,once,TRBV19,TGTGCCAGTAGTATAGATGGTTACACAGATACGCAGTATTTT,CASSIDGYTDTQYF
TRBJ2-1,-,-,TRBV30,TGTGCCTGCGAGGGGGAAACAGGGTGGCAGTTCTTC,CACEGETGWQFF
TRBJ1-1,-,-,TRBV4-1,TGCGCCAGCAGGGGGGATACAGGGAACACTGAAGCTTTCTTT,CASRGDTGNTEAFF
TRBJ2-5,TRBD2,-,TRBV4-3,TGCGCCAGCAGCCTCAAAGGAACTAGCGGGGGGTCCATCCAAGAGACCCAGTACTTC,CASSLKGTSGGSIQETQYF
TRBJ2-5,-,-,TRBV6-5,TGTGCCAGCTCTAGGGGACCATACCAAGAGACCCAGTACTTC,CASSRGPYQETQYF
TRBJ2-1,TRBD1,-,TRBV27,TGTGCCAGCAGTTTATACTCCGGGACAGGGTACAATGAGCAGTTCTTC,CASSLYSGTGYNEQFF
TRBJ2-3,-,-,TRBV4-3,TGCGCCAGCAGCCATTATTTTCGAGATACGCAGTATTTT,CASSHYFRDTQYF
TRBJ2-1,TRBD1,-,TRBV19,TGTGCCAGTAGTATCAAGACAGGGTCCCCTTACAATGAGCAGTTCTTC,CASSIKTGSPYNEQFF
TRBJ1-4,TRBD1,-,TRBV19,TGTGCCAGTAGTAAATGGACAGGGCCAGAAAAACTGTTTTTT,CASSKWTGPEKLFF
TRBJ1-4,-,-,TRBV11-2,TGTGCCAGCAGCTTAGATCCAGTAGGGGACTTACTGTTTTTT,CASSLDPVGDLLFF